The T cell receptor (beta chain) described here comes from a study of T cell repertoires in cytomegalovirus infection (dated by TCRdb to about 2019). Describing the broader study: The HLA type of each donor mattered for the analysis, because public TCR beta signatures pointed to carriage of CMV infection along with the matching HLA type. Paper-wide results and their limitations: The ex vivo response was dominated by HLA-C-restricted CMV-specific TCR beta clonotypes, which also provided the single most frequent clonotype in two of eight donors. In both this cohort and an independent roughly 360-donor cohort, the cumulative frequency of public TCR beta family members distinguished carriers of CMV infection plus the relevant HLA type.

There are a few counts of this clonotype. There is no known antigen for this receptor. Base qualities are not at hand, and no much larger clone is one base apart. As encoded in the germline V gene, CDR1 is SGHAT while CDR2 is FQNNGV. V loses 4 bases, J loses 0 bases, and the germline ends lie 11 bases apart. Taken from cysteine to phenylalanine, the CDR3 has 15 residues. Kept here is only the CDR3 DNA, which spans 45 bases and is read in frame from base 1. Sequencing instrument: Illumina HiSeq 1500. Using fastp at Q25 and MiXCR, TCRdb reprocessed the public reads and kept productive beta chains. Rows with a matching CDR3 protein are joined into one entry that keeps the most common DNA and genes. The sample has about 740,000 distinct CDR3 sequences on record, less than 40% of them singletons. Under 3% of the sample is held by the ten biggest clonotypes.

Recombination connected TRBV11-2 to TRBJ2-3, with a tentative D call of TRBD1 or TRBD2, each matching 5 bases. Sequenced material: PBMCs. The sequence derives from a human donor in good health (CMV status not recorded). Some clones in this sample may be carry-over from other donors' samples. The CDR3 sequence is CASSWDGSSTDTQYF. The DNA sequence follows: TGTGCCAGCAGCTGGGACGGTTCTAGCACAGATACGCAGTATTTT.